This T cell receptor (beta chain) was captured in a study of T cells in Graves' hyperthyroidism and ophthalmopathy. V was clipped by 4 bases and J by 6 bases; unmatched bases: 9. Germline V gene data show CDR1 as SQVTM and CDR2 as ANQGSEA. The CDR3 is 14 amino acids. Exclusions: uncontrolled infection, other autoimmune disease, pregnancy, lactation. Using RNA transcripts as the source, TCR beta CDR3 regions were amplified. The HTBI primer set served for first-round RT-PCR of the TCR CDR3. TCRdb ran MiXCR on the multiplex PCR reads and lists one entry per CDR3 protein. This table has hundreds of thousands of distinct CDR3 sequences, approximately 42% appearing once.

This clonotype was obtained from an adult man with Graves' disease, either hyperthyroidism or ophthalmopathy (not recorded which). The chain carries TRBV29-1 and TRBJ1-5; 7 bases align to TRBD1. The sequencing sample was made of peripheral blood or thyroid tissue (not recorded which). The CDR3 protein is CSVVTGASGQPQHF. CDR3 nucleotide sequence: TGCAGCGTTGTCACAGGGGCGTCGGGTCAGCCCCAGCATTTT.